The clone carrying this T cell receptor (beta chain) occurred once. As yet, its antigen is unknown. Other DNA variants within this sample encode the same CDR3. Per the original data handling: Junction-only sequences without quality scores came from ImmunoSEQ, so filtering differed. The data were produced by immunoSEQ multiplex PCR, yet TCRdb's version contains in-frame clones alone and is incomplete. The V and J calls and clone size come from that table; D and trimming were worked out from the DNA. Among some 2,100,000 clones listed, approximately 94% were seen once. This specimen belongs to a study of shared clonotypes between healthy human individuals. Background on the study: CD8 memory received one plate per donor, CD8 naive two, CD4 memory three and CD4 naive three. Study conclusions and caveats: Memory subsets generally showed smaller estimated richness than naive subsets did.

The CDR3 has 14 amino acids. Germline loops: CDR1 SGDLS, CDR2 YYNGEE. J was trimmed by 4 bases and V by 2 bases; bases with no gene match: 3. Naive-designated CD8 cells lacked CD45RO, were positively enriched for CCR7, and omitted terminally differentiated effector memory CD45RA+ cells. Material for sequencing was naive CD8+ T cells from PBMCs. The clonotype originates from a man aged 18 to 29 in good health. Some clones in this sample may be carry-over from other donors' samples. This chain connects TRBV9 to TRBJ1-3; the match to TRBD1 covers 7 bases. This CDR3 is CASSVDRVGNTIYF. CDR3 coding DNA: TGTGCCAGCAGCGTCGACAGGGTCGGAAACACCATATATTTT.